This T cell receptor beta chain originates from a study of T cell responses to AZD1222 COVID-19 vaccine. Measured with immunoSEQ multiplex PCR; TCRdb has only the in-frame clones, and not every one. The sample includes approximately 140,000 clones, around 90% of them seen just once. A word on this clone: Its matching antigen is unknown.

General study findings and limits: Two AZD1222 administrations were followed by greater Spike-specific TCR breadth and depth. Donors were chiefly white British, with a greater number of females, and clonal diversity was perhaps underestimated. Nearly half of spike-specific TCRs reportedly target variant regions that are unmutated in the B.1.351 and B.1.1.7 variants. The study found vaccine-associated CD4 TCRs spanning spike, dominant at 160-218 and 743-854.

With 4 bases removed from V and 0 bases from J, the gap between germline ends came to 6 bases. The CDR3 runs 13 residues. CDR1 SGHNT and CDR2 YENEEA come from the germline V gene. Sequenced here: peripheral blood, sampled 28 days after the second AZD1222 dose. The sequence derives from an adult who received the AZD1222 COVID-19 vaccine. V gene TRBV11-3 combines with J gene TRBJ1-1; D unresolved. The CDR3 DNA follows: TGTGCCAGCAGCTATGGGGTGAACACTGAAGCTTTCTTT. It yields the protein CASSYGVNTEAFF.